The 14 T cell receptor beta chains given below trace back to one sample, sequenced in a study of post-analysis software for immune sequencing data. Study findings and constraints: Elevated frequency relative to controls characterized several TRBV segments in patients, TRBV5-6, TRBV5-1 and TRBV20-1 among them.

The antigens for these receptors are not known. Each TCR beta cDNA library carried unique molecular identifiers. One entry per CDR3 protein, called by TCRdb with MiXCR from the PCR reads. This sample has about 760,000 distinct CDR3 sequences, with roughly 29% found just once. Sequencing was carried out using blood. The receptors come from a girl aged 10-17 years with multiple sclerosis.

The gene calls are TRBV28 and TRBJ2-7; 8 bases align to TRBD2. Germline loops: CDR1 MDHEN, CDR2 SYDVKM. Unmatched junction bases numbered 12, after V lost 2 bases and J lost 12 bases. CDR3 length: 14 amino acids. The CDR3 coding sequence is TGTGCCAGCAGTTTAATTAGCGGGGACGTTCGATTGTACTTC. Translation gives CASSLISGDVRLYF.

This clonotype has at least ten counts. V usage is TRBV9 and J usage is TRBJ2-3, with D possibly matching TRBD1 (6 bases). Per the germline V gene, CDR1 is SGDLS and CDR2 is YYNGEE. The CDR3 spans 15 residues. The V and J ends lost 0 bases and 0 bases respectively, with 8 bases between them. DNA of the CDR3: TGTGCCAGCAGCGTAGCTGGGGGCAGCACAGATACGCAGTATTTT. Its translation is CASSVAGGSTDTQYF.

This CDR3 reads CAGIHRSTTDTQYF. DNA for the CDR3: TGTGCCGGCATTCACCGGTCAACCACAGATACGCAGTATTTT. The V call is TRBV7-9, the J call TRBJ2-3, with D unresolved. The germline gives CDR1 SEHNR, CDR2 FQNEAQ (reference sequence). The CDR3 extends over 14 amino acids. V gave up 11 bases and J gave up 2 bases, with 17 bases separating them.

The chain couples TRBV5-1 to TRBJ1-3; the D is unclear. The CDR3 spans 15 residues. The V end lost 0 bases, the J end lost 0 bases, and 7 bases lay between the germline ends. CDR1 is SGHRS, CDR2 YFSETQ, per germline. CDR3 in DNA: TGCGCCAGCAGCTTGGGACGGCTCTCTGGAAACACCATATATTTT. This translates into CASSLGRLSGNTIYF.

The DNA of the CDR3 is TGTGCCAGCAGTGATGGGTTTAGCACAGATACGCAGTATTTT. Its protein is CASSDGFSTDTQYF. This sequence joins TRBV6-1 and TRBJ2-3, with D uncertain. The CDR3 has 14 amino acids. Germline lookup yields CDR1 MNHNS and CDR2 SASEGT. V was shortened by 3 bases and J by 0 bases, with 7 bases between the two germline ends.

This clonotype was counted between two and nine times. The chain recombines TRBV9 with TRBJ2-5, with 7 nucleotides matching TRBD2. This CDR3 has 14 residues. V shed 4 bases, J shed 4 bases, and the junction held 7 bases outside the gene matches. Germline CDR1 and CDR2: SGDLS and YYNGEE. The CDR3 sequence: CASSPAGGRETQYF. In DNA, the CDR3 is TGTGCCAGCAGCCCTGCCGGCGGGAGAGAGACCCAGTACTTC.

This chain joins TRBV7-2 and TRBJ2-5; D is perhaps TRBD2 (6 bases). There are 15 residues in the CDR3. The germline gives CDR1 SGHTA, CDR2 FQGNSA. Deletions cut 4 bases from V and 4 bases from J, with 16 bases between. CDR3 region: CASSSLATAGETQYF. The CDR3 DNA sequence: TGTGCCAGCAGCTCCCTAGCGACGGCGGGAGAGACCCAGTACTTC.

This clonotype was seen a handful of times. The chain recombines TRBV5-1 with TRBJ2-1; perhaps TRBD2 as D (5 bases). V gave up 9 bases and J gave up 9 bases, with 16 bases separating them. Per germline, CDR1 SGHRS and CDR2 YFSETQ. CDR3 length: 12 residues. In DNA, the CDR3 is TGCGCCATCCTCCTGGACCGGGGTGAGCAGTTCTTC. Amino acid sequence: CAILLDRGEQFF.

The chain has TRBV20-1 and TRBJ2-1; 8 bases match TRBD2. The CDR3 sequence is 15 residues long. With 0 bases clipped from V and 8 bases from J, the junction kept 9 bases outside the gene matches. In germline, CDR1 is DFQATT, CDR2 SNEGSKA (reference sequence). CDR3 coding DNA: TGCAGTGCTAGAGATCCCGCGGGAGGTTGGGATGAGCAGTTCTTC. It is translated as CSARDPAGGWDEQFF.

V usage is TRBV10-3 and J usage is TRBJ2-3, with D possibly matching TRBD2 (6 bases). Trimming cost V 0 bases and J 6 bases, with 19 bases left between them. The germline CDR1 and CDR2 sequences are ENHRY and SYGVKD. The CDR3 is 17 residues long. The CDR3 bases are TGTGCCATCAGTGAGTCGGAATGGGGCTCGGGAGCGGATACGCAGTATTTT. Translating it yields CAISESEWGSGADTQYF.

This chain uses TRBV20-1 with TRBJ2-3; 7 bases agree with TRBD2. The CDR3 covers 12 residues. Germline assignment: CDR1 DFQATT and CDR2 SNEGSKA (reference sequence). The J segment lost 9 bases and the V segment lost 7 bases, leaving 10 bases of the junction unmatched. The CDR3 spells CSVGLVGVTQYF. The CDR3 DNA reads as TGCAGTGTCGGACTAGTGGGAGTGACGCAGTATTTT.

Regarding this clonotype: Its ends do not fully match the called genes, so a read error is possible. The rearrangement links TRBV4-3 to TRBJ2-1, with a possible D match to TRBD1 (5 bases). Germline loops: CDR1 LGHNA, CDR2 YSLEER. This CDR3 has 17 residues. CDR3 amino acids: CANSQDWSRASRGEQFF. The CDR3 DNA is TGCGCCAACAGCCAAGATTGGTCCAGGGCATCAAGAGGTGAGCAGTTCTTC.

In its sample, this clonotype was seen a few times. The chain is built from TRBV6-1 and TRBJ2-3; 10 nucleotides match TRBD2. The CDR3 length is 17 residues. Trimming at V came to 0 bases and at J to 1 base, leaving 4 bases not matched to a gene. Germline V gene sequence: CDR1 MNHNS, CDR2 SASEGT. The chain's CDR3 is CASSEALAGGGTDTQYF. The CDR3 DNA is TGTGCCAGCAGTGAAGCGTTAGCGGGAGGAGGCACAGATACGCAGTATTTT.

V and J are TRBV18 and TRBJ2-1; 10 positions agree with TRBD1. Germline V gene data show CDR1 as KGHSH and CDR2 as LQKENI. The length of the CDR3 is 16 residues. Losses at the gene ends were 2 bases for V and 10 bases for J; bases not matched to a gene: 11. This CDR3 reads CASSPEGQGSLAEQFF. The DNA for the CDR3 is TGTGCCAGCTCACCAGAGGGACAGGGGTCACTAGCGGAGCAGTTCTTC. Using reference TRBV18 and TRBJ2-1 for the parts outside the CDR3, the full variable domain is NAGVMQNPRHLVRRRGQEARLRCSPMKGHSHVYWYRQLPEEGLKFMVYLQKENIIDESGMPKERFSAEFPKEGPSILRIQQVVRGDSAAYFCASSPEGQGSLAEQFFGPGTRLTVL.